Each of the 14 T cell receptor beta chains below was sequenced from the same sample in a study of cytomegalovirus exposure and HLA in healthy donors. The PCR employed 60 Vbeta primers together with 13 Jbeta primers. Produced via immunoSEQ multiplex PCR; TCRdb's table is partial and in-frame only. The sample has approximately 200,000 clones, about 85% seen once; the top ten hold 1.3%. The sample was PBMCs. These receptors were obtained from a human donor in good health.

The rearrangement uses TRBV5-6 and TRBJ2-5, with 7 bases matching TRBD2. The V segment lost 4 bases and the J segment 5 bases; nucleotides outside the gene matches: 5. Germline CDR1 is SGHDT and CDR2 is YYEEEE. The CDR3 spans 13 residues. The CDR3 DNA follows: TGTGCCAGCAGCAGAAGACTAGCCGAGACCCAGTACTTC. Protein product: CASSRRLAETQYF.

V is TRBV4-3 and J is TRBJ1-4; TRBD1 matches 8 bases. With 1 base clipped from V and 2 bases from J, the junction kept 6 bases outside the gene matches. This CDR3 region has 17 residues. Looked up from germline, CDR1 is LGHNA and CDR2 is YSLEER. Here the CDR3 reads CASSQGAQGATNEKLFF. In DNA form, the CDR3 reads TGCGCCAGCAGCCAAGGGGCCCAGGGGGCGACTAATGAAAAACTGTTTTTT.

The gene calls are TRBV7-3 and TRBJ2-7, with a weak D call TRBD1 (5 bases). Germline V gene lookup returns CDR1 SGHTA and CDR2 FQGTGA. V dropped 8 bases and J dropped 5 bases, with 16 bases sitting between them. This CDR3 contains 13 residues. This CDR3 reads CASSRTPQDEQYF. As DNA, the CDR3 is TGTGCCAGCTCGCGGACACCCCAAGACGAGCAGTACTTC.

The J gene is TRBJ2-3, the V gene TRBV4-3; no reliable D call. Trimming removed 1 base from V and 2 bases from J, with 16 bases in between. Germline values: CDR1 LGHNA, CDR2 YSLEER. The CDR3 spans 17 residues. The CDR3 DNA reads TGCGCCAGCAGCCAAGCTACTGAGCGTGCAGACACAGATACGCAGTATTTT. Its translation: CASSQATERADTDTQYF.

The chain combines TRBV7-6 with TRBJ2-1; 10 bases are a match to TRBD2. This CDR3 is built from 15 residues. The germline V gene has CDR1 SGHVS and CDR2 FNYEAQ. Trimming at V came to 5 bases and at J to 3 bases, leaving 4 bases not matched to a gene. For the CDR3, the DNA is TGTGCCAGCAGCCCGGGACTAGCGCTCTACAATGAGCAGTTCTTC. Residues: CASSPGLALYNEQFF.

The chain uses TRBV4-2 and TRBJ2-3, with a possible D match to TRBD2 (5 bases). Germline loops: CDR1 LGHNA, CDR2 YNFKEQ. The CDR3 loop spans 16 amino acids. V shed 7 bases and J shed 1 base, with 18 bases lying between them. The CDR3 DNA is TGTGCCAGCACCACTGAGCGGAACACGGGCACAGATACGCAGTATTTT. As protein: CASTTERNTGTDTQYF.

The CDR3 region is CASSLALDQQYF. CDR3 coding DNA: TGTGCCAGCAGCTTAGCACTAGACCAGCAGTATTTT. This rearrangement joins TRBV7-2 to TRBJ2-3; a weak D match, TRBD2 (5 bases). Trimming pared 0 bases from V and 11 bases from J, leaving 9 bases between. Germline CDR1 is SGHTA and CDR2 is FQGNSA. CDR3 length equals 12 residues.

The chain combines TRBV19 with TRBJ2-7, with 9 bases matching TRBD2. The V and J ends lost 3 bases and 5 bases, in that order; junction bases with no gene match: 14. From germline, CDR1 is LNHDA and CDR2 SQIVND (reference sequence). CDR3 size: 17 residues. The CDR3 protein is CASSIGPKAGGLHEQYF. The CDR3 DNA sequence: TGTGCCAGTAGTATTGGTCCCAAAGCGGGAGGTCTCCACGAGCAGTACTTC. The whole variable domain, filled in from reference TRBV19 and TRBJ2-7, reads DGGITQSPKYLFRKEGQNVTLSCEQNLNHDAMYWYRQDPGQGLRLIYYSQIVNDFQKGDIAEGYSVSREKKESFPLTVTSAQKNPTAFYLCASSIGPKAGGLHEQYFGPGTRLTVT.

The chain carries TRBV7-3 and TRBJ2-7; 9 nucleotides align to TRBD1. Germline V gene lookup returns CDR1 SGHTA and CDR2 FQGTGA. This CDR3 spans 14 amino acids. V shed 5 bases and J 5 bases; nucleotides not matched to a gene: 7. The CDR3 nucleotides are TGTGCCAGCAGCCCCGGGACAGGGTTCAACGAGCAGTACTTC. It is translated as CASSPGTGFNEQYF.

The chain recombines TRBV15 with TRBJ1-5; unclear D gene. V gave up 0 bases and J gave up 4 bases, with 4 bases separating them. The CDR3 is 13 residues long. The germline V gene encodes CDR1 LNHNV and CDR2 YYDKDF (reference sequence). This CDR3 reads CATSRDNNQPQHF. The DNA of the CDR3 is TGTGCCACCAGCAGAGATAATAATCAGCCCCAGCATTTT.

V usage is TRBV6-1 and J usage is TRBJ2-1; 8 positions agree with TRBD2. The CDR3 has 15 residues. Germline trimming cut 1 base from V and 8 bases from J; bases unmatched to any gene: 7. The germline V gene encodes CDR1 MNHNS and CDR2 SASEGT. The CDR3 region is CASSEGGSGSYEQFF. The CDR3 DNA sequence: TGTGCCAGCAGTGAAGGGGGGAGCGGGAGTTATGAGCAGTTCTTC.

The gene calls are TRBV5-1 and TRBJ2-5; 8 nucleotides align to TRBD2. V gave up 3 bases and J gave up 5 bases; unmatched junction bases: 12. The length of the CDR3 is 16 residues. CDR1 SGHRS and CDR2 YFSETQ come from the germline V gene. The DNA for the CDR3 is TGCGCCAGCAGCTGGGCATTGACTAGCGAGTTGGAGACCCAGTACTTC. Its protein product is CASSWALTSELETQYF.

The chain links TRBV5-1 to TRBJ2-5; D is undetermined. Trimming took off 5 bases at V and 1 base at J, with 9 bases between the two ends. The germline V gene encodes CDR1 SGHRS and CDR2 YFSETQ. The CDR3 is 13 amino acids. In DNA form, the CDR3 reads TGCGCCAGCAGTCAAAGCGTCCAAGAGACCCAGTACTTC. Translating it yields CASSQSVQETQYF.

The CDR3 region is CASRGYPTGGSEQFF. For the CDR3, the DNA is TGTGCCAGCAGGGGTTACCCGACAGGGGGTAGTGAGCAGTTCTTC. The rearrangement uses TRBV6-1 and TRBJ2-1; 9 bases map to TRBD1. Germline-derived CDR1 and CDR2 are MNHNS and SASEGT. This CDR3 has 15 residues. Germline trimming cut 6 bases from V and 9 bases from J; bases unmatched to any gene: 12.